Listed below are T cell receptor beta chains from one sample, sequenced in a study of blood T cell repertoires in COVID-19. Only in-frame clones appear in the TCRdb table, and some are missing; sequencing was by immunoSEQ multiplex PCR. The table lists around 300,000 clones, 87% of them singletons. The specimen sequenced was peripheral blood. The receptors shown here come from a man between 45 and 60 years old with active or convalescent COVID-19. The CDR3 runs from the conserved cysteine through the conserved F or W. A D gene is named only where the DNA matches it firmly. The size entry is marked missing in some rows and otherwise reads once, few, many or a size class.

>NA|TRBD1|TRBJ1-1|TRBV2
CASSEQGANTEAFF
TGTGCCAGCAGTGAACAGGGGGCAAACACTGAAGCTTTCTTT
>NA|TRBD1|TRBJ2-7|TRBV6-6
CASRGSRDRAYEQYF
TGTGCCAGCAGAGGCTCCCGGGACAGAGCCTACGAGCAGTACTTC
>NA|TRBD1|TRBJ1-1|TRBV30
CAGNTGGRTEAFF
TGTGCCGGGAACACAGGGGGGCGGACTGAAGCTTTCTTT
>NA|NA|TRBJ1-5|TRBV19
CASSIFGGPSDNQPQHF
TGTGCCAGTAGTATCTTCGGCGGGCCCTCGGACAATCAGCCCCAGCATTTT
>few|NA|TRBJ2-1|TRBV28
CASSPPTGSSYNEQFF
TGTGCCAGCAGTCCACCAACAGGTAGCTCCTACAATGAGCAGTTCTTC
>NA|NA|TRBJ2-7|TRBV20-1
CSALQGYEQYF
TGCAGTGCGTTACAGGGTTACGAGCAGTACTTC
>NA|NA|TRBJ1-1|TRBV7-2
CASSLGSGRDTEAFF
TGTGCCAGCAGCTTAGGCTCTGGCAGGGACACTGAAGCTTTCTTT
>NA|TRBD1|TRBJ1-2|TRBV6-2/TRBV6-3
CASSSDLRGRNYGYTF
TGTGCCAGCAGTTCCGACCTAAGGGGGCGCAACTATGGCTACACCTTC
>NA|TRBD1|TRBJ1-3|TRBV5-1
CASSLQGIAGNTIYF
TGCGCCAGCAGCTTACAGGGGATCGCTGGAAACACCATATATTTT
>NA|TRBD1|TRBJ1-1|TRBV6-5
CASSRDRGYEAFF
TGTGCCAGCAGTCGGGACAGGGGATATGAAGCTTTCTTT
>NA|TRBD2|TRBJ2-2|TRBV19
CASSISSGRVGAGELFF
TGTGCCAGTAGTATTTCTAGCGGGAGGGTTGGGGCCGGGGAGCTGTTTTTT
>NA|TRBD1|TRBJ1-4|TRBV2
CASSQGAAGSELFF
TGTGCCAGCAGTCAGGGGGCGGCGGGGTCGGAACTGTTTTTT
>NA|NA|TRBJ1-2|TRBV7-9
CASGAGGDGYTF
TGTGCCAGCGGAGCGGGGGGCGATGGCTACACCTTC
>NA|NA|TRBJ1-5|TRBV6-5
CASIRGAQPQHF
TGTGCCAGCATACGGGGGGCTCAGCCCCAGCATTTT
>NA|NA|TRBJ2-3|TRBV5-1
CASSYGRTDTQYF
TGCGCCAGCAGCTACGGTCGCACAGATACGCAGTATTTT
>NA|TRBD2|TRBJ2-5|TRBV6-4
CASSDSDTLAGLGETQYF
TGTGCCAGCAGTGACTCCGATACTCTAGCGGGGTTGGGAGAGACCCAGTACTTC
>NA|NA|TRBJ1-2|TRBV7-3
CASSLGPTNYGYTF
TGTGCCAGCAGCTTAGGGCCTACTAACTATGGCTACACCTTC
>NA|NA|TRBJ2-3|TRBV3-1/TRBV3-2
CASSQEAVSSTDTQYF
TGTGCCAGCAGCCAAGAAGCGGTCTCTAGCACAGATACGCAGTATTTT
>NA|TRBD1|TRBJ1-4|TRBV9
CASSVVGQDEKLFF
TGTGCCAGCAGCGTAGTAGGACAGGATGAAAAACTGTTTTTT
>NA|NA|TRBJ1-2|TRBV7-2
CASSFLYQGGGYTF
TGTGCCAGCAGCTTTCTTTACCAGGGCGGTGGCTACACCTTC
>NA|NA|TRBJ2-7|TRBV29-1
CSVGGAGVTYEQYF
TGCAGCGTTGGGGGAGCCGGGGTAACCTACGAGCAGTACTTC
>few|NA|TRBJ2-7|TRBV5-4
CASSPTYSESSYEQYF
TGTGCCAGCAGCCCGACTTATAGCGAGAGCTCCTACGAGCAGTACTTC
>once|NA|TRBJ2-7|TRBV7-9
CASSLARAAGEQYF
TGTGCCAGCAGCTTAGCCCGGGCCGCGGGCGAGCAGTACTTC
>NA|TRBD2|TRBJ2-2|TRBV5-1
CASSSGTTLTGELFF
TGCGCCAGCAGCTCGGGGACTACGCTCACCGGGGAGCTGTTTTTT
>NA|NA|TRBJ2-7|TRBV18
CATSPQEGVPYEQYF
TGTGCCACCTCACCCCAAGAGGGAGTTCCATACGAGCAGTACTTC
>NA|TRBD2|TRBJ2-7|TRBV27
CASSKGLGLAGTYEQYF
TGTGCCAGCAGTAAGGGGTTAGGACTAGCGGGGACCTACGAGCAGTACTTC
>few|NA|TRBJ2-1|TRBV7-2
CASSLSPSGQFF
TGTGCCAGCAGCTTAAGCCCCTCGGGGCAGTTCTTC
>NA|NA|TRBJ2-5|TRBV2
CASIWGGQETQYF
TGTGCCAGCATTTGGGGCGGCCAAGAGACCCAGTACTTC
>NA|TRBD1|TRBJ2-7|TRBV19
CASTEGQEKAWSSYEQYF
TGTGCCAGTACCGAGGGACAGGAGAAAGCCTGGAGCTCCTACGAGCAGTACTTC
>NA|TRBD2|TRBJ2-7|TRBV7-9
CASSRGLASNEQYF
TGTGCCAGCAGCCGGGGACTAGCATCGAACGAGCAGTACTTC
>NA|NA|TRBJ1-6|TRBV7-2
CASRDNYNSPLHF
TGTGCCAGCCGGGACAACTATAATTCACCCCTCCACTTT
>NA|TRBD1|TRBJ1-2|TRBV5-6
CASSSSRDRVSTNYGYTF
TGTGCCAGCAGCTCGTCCCGGGACAGGGTTTCGACTAACTATGGCTACACCTTC
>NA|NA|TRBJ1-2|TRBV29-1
CSVDPGVYGYTF
TGCAGCGTTGACCCAGGTGTTTATGGCTACACCTTC
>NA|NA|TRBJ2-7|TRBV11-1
CASSPRTRGYEQYF
TGTGCCAGCAGCCCTAGGACAAGGGGCTACGAGCAGTACTTC
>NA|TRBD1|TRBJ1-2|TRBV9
CASSVGTLGGGYTF
TGTGCCAGCAGCGTAGGGACTTTAGGGGGCGGCTACACCTTC
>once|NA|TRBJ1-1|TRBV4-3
CASSSQGGVEAFF
TGCGCCAGCAGCTCTCAAGGGGGGGTAGAAGCTTTCTTT
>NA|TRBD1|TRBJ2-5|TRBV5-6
CASSWGTDQETQYF
TGTGCCAGCAGCTGGGGGACAGACCAAGAGACCCAGTACTTC
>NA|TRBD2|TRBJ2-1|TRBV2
CAISTLAGNEQFF
TGTGCCATCTCTACCCTAGCGGGGAATGAGCAGTTCTTC
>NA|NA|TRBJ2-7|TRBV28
CASSLWGVRQAGYEQYF
TGTGCCAGCAGTTTGTGGGGGGTGCGGCAGGCGGGGTACGAGCAGTACTTC